The present T cell receptor (beta chain) was sequenced within a study of glioma-infiltrating T cells after dendritic cell vaccination (dated by TCRdb to 2015 to 2016). Turning to the overall study: A cohort of 15 glioblastoma patients from Phase I and II dendritic cell vaccination trials was included, of whom 9 were newly diagnosed and 6 had recurrent disease. Between the early 2000s and the early 2010s, patients were given autologous tumor lysate-pulsed dendritic cell vaccination. The vaccine was prepared from monocyte-derived dendritic cells that were cultured for 6 to 7 days with IL-4 and GM-CSF and then pulsed overnight with autologous tumor lysate. Three intradermal dendritic cell vaccine injections were administered to patients at biweekly intervals in the arm below the axilla. Deep sequencing of TCR beta CDR3 regions was used to quantify tumor-infiltrating lymphocyte content and compare tumor and blood repertoires in dendritic cell-vaccinated glioblastoma patients. TCR sequencing metrics, including TIL content and tumor-blood repertoire overlap, were correlated with survival after dendritic cell vaccination.

About this clone: Its antigen has not been determined. The input lacks base qualities; no much larger clone sits a single base away.

The trim is 1 base for V and 3 bases for J, with a gap of 12 bases between the germline ends. The CDR3 holds 15 amino acids from the cysteine to the phenylalanine. The read is trimmed to its CDR3 DNA, 45 bases read in frame from base 1. Via the germline V gene, CDR1 is MGHRA and CDR2 YSYEKL. The paper as a whole reports these results and caveats: TCR clonality showed no direct relationship with survival, which suggests that a diverse polyclonal response may matter. The cohort was small and heterogeneous, only a few patients had full blood and tumor sets, and even fewer had initial-recurrent tumor pairs. The three-group TCR overlap response model was characterized as speculative, and prospective validation of the model was stated to be required. Longer time to progression and overall survival after dendritic cell vaccination were predicted by higher estimated pretreatment TIL content.

TCRB CDR3 regions were amplified from approximately 2 ug genomic DNA, or all available DNA if less, using the immunoSEQ assay. The multiplex PCR relied on 60 forward primers for TCR V beta segments and 13 reverse primers for J beta segments. To estimate reads per starting template, synthetic control templates were spiked into each sample at limiting dilution. Sequencing produced 87 bp reads on the Illumina HiSeq System. On the authors' methods: PCR and sequencing errors were removed by a nearest neighbor algorithm that merged closely related sequences. TCR overlap was defined as the percentage of unique tumor TCR beta sequences that were also present in the same patient's peripheral blood. Held by TCRdb, this immuneACCESS table contains in-frame sequences only and omits some clones. Under half of the omission traces to an unresolved V gene where checked; the cause of the rest is unknown. The V and J calls and clone size are taken from that table; D and trimming were inferred from the DNA. The sample profile shows tens of thousands of clones; approximately 90% of them were found once. In total, the top ten clones hold around 5% of the sample.

This specimen's time point label, per the study, means: after dendritic cell vaccination, including at tumor progression/relapse. Patients were selected on the basis of adequate residual fresh-frozen tumor tissue and more than two years of available survival data. None of the glioblastoma patients carried an isocitrate dehydrogenase mutation, although molecular status otherwise varied. PBMC were collected before vaccination, two weeks after the third vaccination, and at tumor progression if progression occurred. The Qiagen DNeasy Blood extraction Kit was used for extraction of genomic DNA. This sample comprised blood, obtained after dendritic cell vaccination. The origin of this receptor is a human donor with glioblastoma. This receptor chain uses TRBV4-1 and TRBJ2-5; D gene: possibly TRBD2, on 6 matching bases. Here the CDR3 is given as CASSQVGSREETQYF. The DNA is TGCGCCAGCAGCCAAGTCGGGAGCAGGGAAGAGACCCAGTACTTC.